The TCR beta chain described here comes from a study of T cell changes during pregnancy in multiple sclerosis (dated by TCRdb to the late 2010s). Context from the whole study: In women with multiple sclerosis, the researchers looked at how the T cell repertoire shifted as pregnancy progressed.

The library was prepared using the immunoSEQ multiplex PCR assay. TCRdb took this table from immuneACCESS and kept in-frame rearrangements with V and J called. Such tables lack part of the clones; where checked against another copy, unresolved V genes explain under half of the gap, and the rest is unexplained. In this sample the table shows tens of thousands of clones, roughly 92% of which occur a single time. The ten biggest clones cover approximately 0.41% of the sample. Of note for this clone: Its binding antigen is unknown. No quality values exist for individual bases; no much larger clone is one base distant.

The sequence came from a female donor in good health, enrolled as a control in a pregnancy study. Material: CD4+ T cells from peripheral blood mononuclear cells, obtained in the second trimester of pregnancy.

The nucleotides read TGCGCCAGCAGCCAAGCGGGGATTAATATCTACGAGCAGTACTTC. Its translation is CASSQAGINIYEQYF. This receptor chain uses TRBV5-1 and TRBJ2-7; 7 bases in the middle match TRBD2. For CDR1 and CDR2, the germline V gene lists SGHRS and YFSETQ. The CDR3 covers 15 residues, taking in both the cysteine and the phenylalanine. Left in the record is the CDR3 DNA by itself, 45 bases read in frame from the first base. V is trimmed back by 4 bases and J by 3 bases, and the junction contains 10 bases that no gene match accounts for.